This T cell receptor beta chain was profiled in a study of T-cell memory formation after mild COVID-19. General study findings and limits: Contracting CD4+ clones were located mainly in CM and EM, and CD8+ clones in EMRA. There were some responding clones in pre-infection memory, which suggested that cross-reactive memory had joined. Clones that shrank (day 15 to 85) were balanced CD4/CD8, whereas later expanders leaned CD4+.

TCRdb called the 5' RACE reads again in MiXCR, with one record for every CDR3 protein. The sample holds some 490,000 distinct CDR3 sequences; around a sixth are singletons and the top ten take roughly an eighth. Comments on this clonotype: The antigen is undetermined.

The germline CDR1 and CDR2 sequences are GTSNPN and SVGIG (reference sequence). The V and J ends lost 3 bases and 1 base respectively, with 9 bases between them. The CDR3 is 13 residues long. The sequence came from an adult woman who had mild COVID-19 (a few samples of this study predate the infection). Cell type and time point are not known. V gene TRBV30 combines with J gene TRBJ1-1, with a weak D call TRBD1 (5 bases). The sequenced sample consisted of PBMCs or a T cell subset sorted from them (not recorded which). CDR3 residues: CAWRTGPNTEAFF. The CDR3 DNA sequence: TGTGCCTGGAGAACAGGACCGAACACTGAAGCTTTCTTT.